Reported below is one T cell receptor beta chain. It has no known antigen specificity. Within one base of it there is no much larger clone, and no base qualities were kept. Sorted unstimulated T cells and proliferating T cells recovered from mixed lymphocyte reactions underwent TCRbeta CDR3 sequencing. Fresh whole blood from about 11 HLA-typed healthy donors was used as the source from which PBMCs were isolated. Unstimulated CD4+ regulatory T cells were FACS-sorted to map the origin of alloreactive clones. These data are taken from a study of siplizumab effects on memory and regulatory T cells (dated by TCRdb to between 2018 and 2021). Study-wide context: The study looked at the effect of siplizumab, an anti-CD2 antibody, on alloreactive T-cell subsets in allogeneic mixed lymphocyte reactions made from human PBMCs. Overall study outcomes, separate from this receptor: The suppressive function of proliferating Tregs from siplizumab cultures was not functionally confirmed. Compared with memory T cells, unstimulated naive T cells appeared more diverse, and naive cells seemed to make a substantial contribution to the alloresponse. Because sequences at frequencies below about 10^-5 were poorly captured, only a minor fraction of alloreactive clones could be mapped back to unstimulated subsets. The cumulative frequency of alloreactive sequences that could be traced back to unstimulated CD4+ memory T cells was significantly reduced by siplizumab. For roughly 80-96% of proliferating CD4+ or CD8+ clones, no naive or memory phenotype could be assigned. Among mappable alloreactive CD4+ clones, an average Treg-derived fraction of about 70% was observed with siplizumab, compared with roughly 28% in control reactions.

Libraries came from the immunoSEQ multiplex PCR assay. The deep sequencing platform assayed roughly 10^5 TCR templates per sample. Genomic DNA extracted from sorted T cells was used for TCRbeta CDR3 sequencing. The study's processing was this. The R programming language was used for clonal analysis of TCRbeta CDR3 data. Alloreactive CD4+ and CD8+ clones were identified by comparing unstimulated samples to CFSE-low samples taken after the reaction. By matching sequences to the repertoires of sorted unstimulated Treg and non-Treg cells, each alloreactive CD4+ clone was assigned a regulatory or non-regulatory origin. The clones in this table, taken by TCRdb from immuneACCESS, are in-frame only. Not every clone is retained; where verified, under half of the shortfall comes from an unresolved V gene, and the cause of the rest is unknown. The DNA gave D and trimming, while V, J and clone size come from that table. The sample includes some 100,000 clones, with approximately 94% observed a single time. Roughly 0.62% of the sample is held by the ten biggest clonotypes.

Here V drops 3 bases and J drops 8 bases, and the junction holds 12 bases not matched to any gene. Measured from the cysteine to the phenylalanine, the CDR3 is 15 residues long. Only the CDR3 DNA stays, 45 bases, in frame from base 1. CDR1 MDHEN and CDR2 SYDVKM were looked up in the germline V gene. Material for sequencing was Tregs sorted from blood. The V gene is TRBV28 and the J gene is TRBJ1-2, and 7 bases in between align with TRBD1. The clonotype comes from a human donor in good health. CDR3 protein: CASSFLRGREKGYTF. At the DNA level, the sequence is TGTGCCAGCAGTTTTTTGAGGGGGCGCGAAAAAGGCTACACCTTC.